This TCR beta chain emerged from a study of T cell responses to AZD1222 COVID-19 vaccine. The germline CDR1 and CDR2 sequences are SGHTA and FQGTGA. V lost 4 bases, J lost 4 bases, and 9 bases stayed unmatched. The CDR3 contains 16 residues. The data were produced by immunoSEQ multiplex PCR, yet TCRdb's version contains in-frame clones alone and is incomplete. The sample records 120,000 or so clones, just over 90% being singletons. This specimen was peripheral blood, taken on day 0 of AZD1222 vaccination. The rearrangement links TRBV7-3 to TRBJ2-3; 9 bases match TRBD1. The sequence derives from an adult in good health. The chain's CDR3 is CASSSYPGQGPDTQYF. Here the CDR3 DNA reads TGTGCCAGCAGCTCTTATCCGGGACAGGGTCCAGATACGCAGTATTTT.